This TCR beta chain emerged from a study of T cell changes during pregnancy in multiple sclerosis. The CDR3 runs to 14 residues. Unmatched junction bases numbered 3, after V lost 4 bases and J lost 3 bases. From germline, CDR1 is SGHDT and CDR2 YYEEEE. Generated by immunoSEQ multiplex PCR, the TCRdb table keeps only in-frame clones and is missing some. In the table there are more than 45,000 clones, 92% of which are singletons. The clonotype was recovered from a female donor with multiple sclerosis, enrolled in a pregnancy study. The chain links TRBV5-6 to TRBJ1-2; 10 nucleotides align to TRBD1. This specimen consisted of CD4+ T cells from peripheral blood mononuclear cells, obtained after pregnancy. The CDR3 protein is CASSDRGRDYGYTF. The CDR3 DNA reads as TGTGCCAGCAGCGACAGGGGGCGCGACTATGGCTACACCTTC.